This TCR beta chain was captured by sequencing in a study of T-cell memory formation after mild COVID-19. Study-level findings and limits: Certain responding clones were present in pre-infection memory, suggesting participation of cross-reactive memory.

Germline CDR1 is SGHTA and CDR2 is FQGNSA. The CDR3 has 12 amino acids. Between the trimmed V and J ends, which lost 6 bases and 8 bases, there was a span of 11 bases. UMIs and sample barcodes were carried by the TCR alpha and TCR beta cDNA libraries that 5'RACE produced using constant-segment primers. TCRdb itself ran the 5' RACE reads through MiXCR, one entry per CDR3 protein. The data contain around 130,000 distinct CDR3 sequences, about 17% of them singletons. A word on this clonotype: The antigen remains undetermined.

The clonotype comes from an adult woman who had mild COVID-19 (a few samples of this study predate the infection). Cell type and time point are not known. The rearrangement links TRBV7-2 to TRBJ2-1, with no clear D. The sequencing input was PBMCs or a T cell subset sorted from them (not recorded which). DNA for the CDR3: TGTGCCAGCAGTCAGACTTCCCATGAGCAGTTCTTC. Translating gives CASSQTSHEQFF.